Shown below are 31 T cell receptor beta chains from a single sample sequenced in a study of blood T cells in healthy people across ages (dated by TCRdb to the mid-2010s). Receptor amplification or capture employed 5' RACE. The sample was run on an Illumina HiSeq 2500. A second PCR of about 6 to 11 cycles was performed with a sample-barcoded 5' primer and a J-beta primer mix. The public reads were quality trimmed at Q25 with fastp and then assembled into clones with MiXCR by TCRdb, keeping productive beta chains. Merged by CDR3 protein, the rows form single entries marked with the most common genes and DNA. In this sample the table shows approximately 580,000 distinct CDR3 sequences, 24% of which occur a single time. Approximately 10% of the sample comes from the top ten. In addition, the sample was reused for a study of T cells of mothers and their children.

The sequenced sample was blood. These TCRs come from a boy aged 10-17 years in good health.

The chain is built from TRBV19 and TRBJ1-5; no reliable D call. CDR3 length: 15 residues. V lost 3 bases and J lost 4, with 13 bases in between. Germline assignment: CDR1 LNHDA and CDR2 SQIVND (reference sequence). For the CDR3, the DNA is TGTGCCAGTAGTATCCTCATCGCGCCAAATCAGCCCCAGCATTTT. This encodes CASSILIAPNQPQHF.

As for this clonotype: Sequence at one end of the junction differs from germline and may be a read error. V usage is TRBV14 and J usage is TRBJ2-5, with unresolved D. CDR1 is SGHDN and CDR2 is FVKESK in the germline V gene. The CDR3 extends over 15 amino acids. CDR3 residues: CASSQPGGVPETQYF. The CDR3, as DNA: TGTGCCAGCAGCCAACCGGGCGGCGTTCCGGAGACTCAGTACTTC.

The chain joins TRBV29-1 to TRBJ2-1; D gene unclear. Germline loops: CDR1 SQVTM, CDR2 ANQGSEA. V was cut by 6 bases and J by 0 bases, with 12 bases left in between. The CDR3 length is 14 residues. In DNA, the CDR3 is TGCAGCGTACGGACCTGGAGCTCCTACAATGAGCAGTTCTTC. Protein product: CSVRTWSSYNEQFF.

This clonotype was found a few times. The rearrangement uses TRBV25-1 and TRBJ2-5, with D perhaps matching TRBD1 (6 bases). The DNA end lines up better with TRBJ2-7; the J call may be wrong. Germline-derived CDR1 and CDR2 are MGHDK and SYGVNS. The CDR3 loop spans 13 amino acids. CDR3 nucleotide sequence: TGTGCCACAGGGGCACAGGAGCTCTACGAGCAGTACTTC. Protein product: CATGAQELYEQYF.

The chain carries TRBV5-1 and TRBJ2-7, with D possibly TRBD1 on 5 matching bases. V was pared by 3 bases and J by 2 bases, with 9 bases between. The length of the CDR3 is 13 residues. From germline, CDR1 is SGHRS and CDR2 YFSETQ. Here the CDR3 reads CASSSQAPYEQYF. The CDR3 bases are TGCGCCAGCAGCTCACAGGCCCCCTACGAGCAGTACTTC.

As DNA, the CDR3 is TGTGCCAGCTCTTCATCCGGGACAGTCTATGGCTACACCTTC. Translated, it gives CASSSSGTVYGYTF. The chain carries TRBV2 and TRBJ1-2; 7 bases map to TRBD1. The germline gives CDR1 SNHLY, CDR2 FYNNEI. CDR3 length: 14 residues. V was pared by 8 bases and J by 4 bases, with 10 bases of the junction left unmatched. Complete variable domain (other parts from reference TRBV2 and TRBJ1-2): EPEVTQTPSHQVTQMGQEVILRCVPISNHLYFYWYRQILGQKVEFLVSFYNNEISEKSEIFDDQFSVERPDGSNFTLKIRSTKLEDSAMYFCASSSSGTVYGYTFGSGTRLTVV.

The V and J genes are TRBV9 and TRBJ2-3; D tentatively reads TRBD1 or TRBD2 (5 bases each). CDR1 and CDR2 from the germline V gene are SGDLS and YYNGEE. Trimming took 3 bases from V and 7 from J, leaving 12 bases between them. The CDR3 spans 13 residues. CDR3 amino acids: CASSGGTSNTQYF. The CDR3 region has the DNA TGTGCCAGCAGCGGGGGGACCAGCAATACGCAGTATTTT.

This clonotype was seen a few times. The chain has TRBV30 and TRBJ2-1, with unresolved D. The CDR3 has 14 residues. V lost 0 bases and J 8 bases, leaving 14 bases between the germline ends. The V gene's germline CDR1 is GTSNPN and CDR2 SVGIG (reference sequence). CDR3 nucleotides: TGTGCCTGGAGTGTAGACCCCGCAGGCGATGAGCAGTTCTTC. As protein: CAWSVDPAGDEQFF.

The CDR3 DNA is TGTGCCAGCAGCTTAAAAGGGGGCACCTACGAGCAGTACTTC. Amino acid sequence: CASSLKGGTYEQYF. The chain links TRBV7-3 to TRBJ2-7; TRBD1 aligns across 7 bases. From germline, CDR1 is SGHTA and CDR2 FQGTGA. The CDR3 loop spans 14 amino acids. V shed 1 base, J shed 2 bases, and the junction held 2 bases outside the gene matches.

This clonotype was seen a few times. The J gene is TRBJ1-1, the V gene TRBV10-3, with D perhaps matching TRBD1 (5 bases). Trimming removed 1 base from V and 2 bases from J, with 14 bases in between. Per the germline V gene, CDR1 is ENHRY and CDR2 is SYGVKD. This CDR3 is 16 amino acids long. The CDR3 loop reads CAISEFTGTANTEAFF. CDR3 DNA sequence: TGTGCCATCAGTGAGTTTACCGGGACGGCCAACACTGAAGCTTTCTTT.

This clonotype has just a few counts. The chain carries TRBV4-2 and TRBJ1-1, with D tentatively TRBD1 (5 bases). CDR3 length equals 14 residues. V was clipped by 5 bases and J by 6 bases, with 16 bases between them. The germline V gene encodes CDR1 LGHNA and CDR2 YNFKEQ. In DNA form, the CDR3 reads TGTGCCAGCAGCAAGTGGGGGGTTGTCGCTGAAGCTTTCTTT. As protein: CASSKWGVVAEAFF.

The table lists this clonotype with a few counts. The chain links TRBV4-1 to TRBJ2-3; the match to TRBD1 covers 11 bases. The CDR3 extends over 14 amino acids. Per germline, CDR1 MGHRA and CDR2 YSYEKL. J gave up 5 bases and V 5 bases, and 3 bases lay outside the gene matches. The DNA of the CDR3 is TGCGCCAGCAGCTCGGGACAGGGGGTAGATACGCAGTATTTT. This translates into CASSSGQGVDTQYF.

This clonotype was counted a few times. The chain uses TRBV7-2 and TRBJ2-7; weak D call: TRBD1 (5 bases). CDR1 and CDR2 (germline): SGHTA, FQGNSA. The V end was cut by 6 bases, the J end by 7 bases, with 13 bases between. The CDR3 runs 12 residues. The CDR3 nucleotides are TGTGCCAGCAGTGAAAGGGGCTGGGAGCAGTACTTC. This sequence encodes CASSERGWEQYF.

V gene TRBV5-4 combines with J gene TRBJ2-5; TRBD1 matches at 8 bases. Germline lookup yields CDR1 SGHNT and CDR2 YYREEE (reference sequence). V shed 3 bases and J 6 bases; nucleotides not matched to a gene: 10. The CDR3 runs to 15 residues. For the CDR3, the DNA is TGTGCCAGCAGCTCGTCCGGACAGGGTGCCAAGACCCAGTACTTC. Translated, it gives CASSSSGQGAKTQYF.

The chain recombines TRBV7-9 with TRBJ1-4, with TRBD1 matching over 11 bases. Trimming at V came to 6 bases and at J to 5 bases, leaving 2 bases not matched to a gene. The CDR3 runs 14 residues. CDR1 is SEHNR and CDR2 is FQNEAQ in the germline V gene (reference sequence). CDR3 protein: CASSWDRGNEKLFF. Here the CDR3 DNA reads TGTGCCAGCAGTTGGGACAGGGGGAATGAAAAACTGTTTTTT. Together with reference TRBV7-9 and TRBJ1-4, the CDR3 gives the full variable domain: DTGVSQNPRHKITKRGQNVTFRCDPISEHNRLYWYRQTLGQGPEFLTYFQNEAQLEKSRLLSDRFSAERPKGSFSTLEIQRTEQGDSAMYLCASSWDRGNEKLFFGSGTQLSVL.

This clonotype has just a few counts. The chain combines TRBV14 with TRBJ2-5; no clear D. This CDR3 contains 17 residues. In germline, CDR1 is SGHDN, CDR2 FVKESK. Trimming stripped 1 base from V and 4 bases from J, with 19 bases between. CDR3 DNA: TGTGCCAGCAGCCAAGCTGCCGGCGGAACCAGCCTAGAGACCCAGTACTTC. Translation gives CASSQAAGGTSLETQYF.

The count of this clonotype is one. This chain joins TRBV4-3 and TRBJ2-3; 11 bases line up with TRBD2. The CDR3 has 17 amino acids. Germline CDR1 is LGHNA and CDR2 is YSLEER. Unmatched junction bases numbered 6, after V lost 0 bases and J lost 4 bases. DNA for the CDR3: TGCGCCAGCAGCCAAGATAATAGCGGGAGGGCCTCAGATACGCAGTATTTT. Translating gives CASSQDNSGRASDTQYF.

This chain uses TRBV5-4 with TRBJ2-1; 7 bases line up with TRBD1. The J call could be wrong; TRBJ2-7 is a better fit for the DNA end. This CDR3 contains 16 residues. Per the germline V gene, CDR1 is SGHNT and CDR2 is YYREEE (reference sequence). CDR3 nucleotide sequence: TGTGCCAGCAGCGTATCGACAGGGCCCTACTCCTACGAGCAGTACTTC. This encodes CASSVSTGPYSYEQYF.

This clonotype has a handful of counts. The J gene is TRBJ2-3, the V gene TRBV5-1, with D possibly matching TRBD2 (5 bases). Germline values: CDR1 SGHRS, CDR2 YFSETQ. CDR3 length: 15 residues. Deletions cut 4 bases from V and 1 base from J, with 13 bases between. CDR3 in amino acids: CASSRGSSGTDTQYF. As DNA, the CDR3 is TGCGCCAGCAGCCGCGGGTCGAGTGGCACAGATACGCAGTATTTT.

The chain carries TRBV12-3 or TRBV12-4 and TRBJ2-5; D might be TRBD2 (5 bases). With 7 bases removed from V and 2 bases from J, the gap between germline ends came to 11 bases. The CDR3 is 13 residues long. CDR3 DNA: TGTGCCAGCACAATAACGGGGCAAGAGACCCAGTACTTC. Translating it yields CASTITGQETQYF.

The CDR3 DNA follows: TGTGCCAGCAGCGTGACAGGGGGTTACACTGAAGCTTTCTTT. As protein: CASSVTGGYTEAFF. This chain connects TRBV7-9 to TRBJ1-1; the match to TRBD1 covers 9 bases. Germline trimming cut 5 bases from V and 3 bases from J; bases unmatched to any gene: 4. The CDR3 extends over 14 amino acids. The germline V gene has CDR1 SEHNR and CDR2 FQNEAQ (reference sequence).

In this sample, this clonotype turned up a few times. J is TRBJ2-5 and V is TRBV27; possibly TRBD2 for D (6 bases). Looked up from germline, CDR1 is MNHEY and CDR2 is SMNVEV (reference sequence). The ends were cut back, 2 bases at V and 14 bases at J, with 15 bases in the middle. The CDR3 has 12 residues. As DNA, the CDR3 is TGTGCCAGCAGTTTAGCGGGACGGGGCCTCTACTTC. Its protein product is CASSLAGRGLYF.

The rearrangement uses TRBV7-9 and TRBJ2-5; TRBD2 is a possible D gene (5 bases). The closer fit of TRBJ2-7 to the DNA end suggests the J call may be wrong. The germline V gene has CDR1 SEHNR and CDR2 FQNEAQ (reference sequence). The CDR3 totals 12 residues. CDR3 DNA sequence: TGTGCCAGCAGCTCGCTAGCATCCGAGCAGTACTTC. Encoded protein: CASSSLASEQYF.

This clonotype was recorded a few times. This sequence joins TRBV24-1 and TRBJ2-1; D uncertain. The CDR3 runs to 16 residues. V was clipped by 4 bases and J by 1 base, with 13 bases between them. Germline lookup yields CDR1 KGHDR and CDR2 SFDVKD. For the CDR3, the DNA is TGTGCCACCAGTGACTCGTGGACGGGTTCCTACAATGAGCAGTTCTTC. Protein: CATSDSWTGSYNEQFF.

This clonotype occurred a few times. The chain joins TRBV5-1 to TRBJ2-5; D ambiguous. Germline CDR1 is SGHRS and CDR2 is YFSETQ. V lost 0 bases and J 2 bases, leaving 14 bases between the germline ends. The CDR3 covers 16 residues. The CDR3 region has the DNA TGCGCCAGCAGCTTGGCCGGTCCGCAGGTACAAGAGACCCAGTACTTC. It is translated as CASSLAGPQVQETQYF.

This clonotype has more than one count but fewer than ten. The chain has TRBV7-9 and TRBJ2-1; D is possibly TRBD1 or TRBD2 (5 bases each). This CDR3 contains 17 residues. Between the trimmed V and J ends, which lost 2 bases and 1 base, there was a span of 15 bases. CDR1 and CDR2 (germline): SEHNR, FQNEAQ (reference sequence). CDR3 residues: CASSLPWGRASYNEQFF. The DNA of the CDR3 is TGTGCCAGCAGCTTACCTTGGGGGAGAGCGTCCTACAATGAGCAGTTCTTC.

This clonotype occurred a few times. The CDR3 carries no conserved terminal phenylalanine or tryptophan, so it likely arises from a read error. Because the CDR3's place on the DNA is in doubt, the DNA is left out and the CDR3 is given as listed by TCRdb. The chain employs TRBV7-8 and TRBJ1-6; the table's D gene call, TRBD1, was not cross checked with the DNA. The CDR3 sequence runs 14 residues, both termini included. CDR1 is SGHVS, CDR2 FQNEAQ, per germline. This CDR3 reads CASSFGGLGSPLHL.

This clonotype was recorded a few times. This chain uses TRBV27 with TRBJ2-5, with 7 bases that match TRBD1. This CDR3 has 14 residues. The J segment lost 6 bases and the V segment lost 4 bases, leaving 8 bases of the junction unmatched. Germline V CDR1 and CDR2: MNHEY, SMNVEV (reference sequence). The CDR3 coding sequence is TGTGCCAGCAGTTCAGACAGGGACACAAAGACCCAGTACTTC. It yields the protein CASSSDRDTKTQYF.

This clonotype was recorded a few times. This chain connects TRBV6-1 to TRBJ2-7; D call uncertain. Germline CDR1 and CDR2: MNHNS and SASEGT. The CDR3 loop spans 12 amino acids. Trimming shortened V by 6 bases and J by 5 bases, and 11 bases separated the two germline ends. The CDR3 reads CASREYSDEQYF. The DNA of the CDR3 is TGTGCCAGCAGGGAGTATTCCGACGAGCAGTACTTC.

This clonotype has at least ten counts. This chain links TRBV28 with TRBJ1-3; a possible D gene is TRBD1 (5 bases). CDR1 and CDR2 from the germline V gene are MDHEN and SYDVKM. This CDR3 contains 14 residues. The V and J ends lost 3 bases and 2 bases respectively, with 8 bases between them. The CDR3 nucleotides are TGTGCCAGCAGTTTCGGGGGGGCTGGAAACACCATATATTTT. Protein: CASSFGGAGNTIYF.

The chain uses TRBV7-2 and TRBJ2-5, with TRBD2 matching over 12 bases. Matching the DNA end better, TRBJ2-7 makes the J call doubtful. The CDR3 consists of 15 residues. Germline CDR1 reads SGHTA; CDR2 reads FQGNSA. CDR3 DNA sequence: TGTGCCAGCAGCGTTCTAGCGGGAGGGCCCAACGAGCAGTACTTC. It specifies CASSVLAGGPNEQYF.